This TCR beta chain is drawn from a study of T cells after yellow fever vaccination. Looking at the study overall: The authors prepared low-cell-number fractions using SMART-Seq v4 Ultra Low Input. General observations from the study: FACS-sorted repertoires might harbor abundant contaminating clonotypes from the bulk population.

The V end was cut by 2 bases, the J end by 0 bases, with 4 bases between. The CDR3 is made up of 14 amino acids. This clonotype was detected many times. As yet, its antigen is unknown. UMIs were added to TCR cDNA along with a universal primer site when it was made by 5'RACE template switching. TCRdb reprocessed the 5' RACE reads via MiXCR and lists one record per CDR3 protein. The profile shows approximately 300,000 distinct CDR3 sequences, 6.8% of them singletons. The sample consisted of PBMCs, taken approximately 47 days after the first yellow fever vaccination. The TCR was taken from a young man who received the YFV17D yellow fever vaccine. J is TRBJ1-4 and V is TRBV12-3 or TRBV12-4; D not certain. The CDR3 loop is CASSLRATNEKLFF. The CDR3 DNA reads TGTGCCAGCAGTTTAAGGGCAACTAATGAAAAACTGTTTTTT.